The 3 T cell receptor beta chains in this list originate from one sample, sequenced in a study of tumor-infiltrating lymphocytes in primary liver carcinoma. Alongside blood RNA obtained from unsorted whole blood, germline DNA was also extracted. Total RNA (around 0.45 ug) served as template for TCR beta cDNA synthesis primed by a constant-region primer. A slightly modified ARM-PCR protocol with three nested multiplex PCR rounds produced these TCR beta libraries. Forward primers for TRBV1-TRBV30 and a C-beta reverse primer served the first two PCR rounds, at around 9 cycles each. TCRdb reprocessed the multiplex PCR reads with MiXCR, giving one entry per CDR3 protein. The data show fewer than 350,000 distinct CDR3 sequences, 65% seen once. Input material: peripheral blood. The receptors originated from a man between 35 and 55 years old with primary liver carcinoma and hepatitis B virus infection.

Of note for this clonotype: Sequence at one end of the junction differs from germline and may be a read error. The gene calls are TRBV7-8 and TRBJ2-2; 9 bases align to TRBD1. Germline loops: CDR1 SGHVS, CDR2 FQNEAQ. This CDR3 comprises 16 residues. In DNA, the CDR3 is TGTACCAGCAGCTCAGGGACAGGGAGGAACACCGGGGAGCCGTTTTTT. It translates to CTSSSGTGRNTGEPFF.

Concerning this clonotype: A clone one base away is much larger, so this may be a read error. The chain carries TRBV12-3 or TRBV12-4 and TRBJ2-5; 7 bases align to TRBD1. This CDR3 region has 12 residues. CDR3 residues: CASSHRGESQYF. DNA for the CDR3: TGTGCCAGCAGTCACAGGGGAGAGAGCCAGTACTTC.

In regard to this clonotype: A much more abundant neighbour one base away suggests this may be a read error. This chain connects TRBV10-3 to TRBJ2-7, with 7 nucleotides matching TRBD2. This CDR3 spans 13 amino acids. The germline V gene has CDR1 ENHRY and CDR2 SYGVKD. CDR3 loop: CTIRGLDRYEQYF. The CDR3 DNA follows: TGTACCATCAGAGGACTAGACCGCTACGAGCAGTACTTC.